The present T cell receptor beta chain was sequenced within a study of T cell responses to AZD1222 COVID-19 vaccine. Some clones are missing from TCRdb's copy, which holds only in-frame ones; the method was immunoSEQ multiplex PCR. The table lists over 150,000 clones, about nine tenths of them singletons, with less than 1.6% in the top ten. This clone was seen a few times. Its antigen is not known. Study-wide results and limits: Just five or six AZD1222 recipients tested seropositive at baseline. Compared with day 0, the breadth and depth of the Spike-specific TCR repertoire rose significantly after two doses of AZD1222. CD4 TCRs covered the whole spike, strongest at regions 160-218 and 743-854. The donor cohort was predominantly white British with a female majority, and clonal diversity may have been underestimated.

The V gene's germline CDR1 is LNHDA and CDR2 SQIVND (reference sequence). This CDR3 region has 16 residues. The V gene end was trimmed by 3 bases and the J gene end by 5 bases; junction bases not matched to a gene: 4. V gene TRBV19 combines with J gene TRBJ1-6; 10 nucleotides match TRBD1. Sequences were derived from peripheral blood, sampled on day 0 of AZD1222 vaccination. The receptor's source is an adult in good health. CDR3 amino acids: CASSIRQGADNSPLHF. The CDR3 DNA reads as TGTGCCAGTAGTATCAGACAGGGGGCAGATAATTCACCCCTCCACTTT.